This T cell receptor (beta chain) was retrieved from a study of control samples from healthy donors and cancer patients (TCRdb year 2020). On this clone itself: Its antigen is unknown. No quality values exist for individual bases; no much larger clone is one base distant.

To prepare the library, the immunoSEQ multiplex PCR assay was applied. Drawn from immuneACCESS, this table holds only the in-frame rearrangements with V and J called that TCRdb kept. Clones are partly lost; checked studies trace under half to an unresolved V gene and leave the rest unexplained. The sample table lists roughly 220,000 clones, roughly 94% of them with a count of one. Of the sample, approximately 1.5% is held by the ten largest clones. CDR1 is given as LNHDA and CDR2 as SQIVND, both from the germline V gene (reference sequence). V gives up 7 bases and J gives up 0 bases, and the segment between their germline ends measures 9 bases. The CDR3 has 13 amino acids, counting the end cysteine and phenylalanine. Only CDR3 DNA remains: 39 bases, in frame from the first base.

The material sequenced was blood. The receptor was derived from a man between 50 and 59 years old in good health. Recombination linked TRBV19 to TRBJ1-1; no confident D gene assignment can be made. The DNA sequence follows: TGTGCCAGTACAAGGGTTTTGAACACTGAAGCTTTCTTT. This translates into CASTRVLNTEAFF. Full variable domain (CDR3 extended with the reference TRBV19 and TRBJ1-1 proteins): DGGITQSPKYLFRKEGQNVTLSCEQNLNHDAMYWYRQDPGQGLRLIYYSQIVNDFQKGDIAEGYSVSREKKESFPLTVTSAQKNPTAFYLCASTRVLNTEAFFGQGTRLTVV.